This T cell receptor beta chain was identified during a study of CD8 T cells in ankylosing spondylitis. Whole-study results and caveats: What seemed typical of ankylosing spondylitis blood was a TCR beta motif built from about 8 highly homologous variants. Disease-linked clones were reportedly significantly enriched in matched ankylosing spondylitis synovial fluid.

With regard to this clonotype: The antigen is not known.

This CDR3 spans 15 amino acids. V shed 5 bases and J shed 4 bases, with 15 bases lying between them. TCRdb fed the 5' RACE reads into MiXCR, producing one record per CDR3 protein. Among fewer than 500,000 distinct CDR3 sequences listed, more than 20% were seen once. The receptor's source is a male donor with ankylosing spondylitis. The chain uses TRBV12-3 or TRBV12-4 and TRBJ1-3; D uncertain. The sequenced sample was blood, either unsorted or a sorted T cell fraction (not recorded which). The CDR3 sequence: CASSPQAALGNTIYF. In nucleotides, the CDR3 is TGTGCCAGCAGTCCCCAGGCCGCCCTCGGAAACACCATATATTTT.